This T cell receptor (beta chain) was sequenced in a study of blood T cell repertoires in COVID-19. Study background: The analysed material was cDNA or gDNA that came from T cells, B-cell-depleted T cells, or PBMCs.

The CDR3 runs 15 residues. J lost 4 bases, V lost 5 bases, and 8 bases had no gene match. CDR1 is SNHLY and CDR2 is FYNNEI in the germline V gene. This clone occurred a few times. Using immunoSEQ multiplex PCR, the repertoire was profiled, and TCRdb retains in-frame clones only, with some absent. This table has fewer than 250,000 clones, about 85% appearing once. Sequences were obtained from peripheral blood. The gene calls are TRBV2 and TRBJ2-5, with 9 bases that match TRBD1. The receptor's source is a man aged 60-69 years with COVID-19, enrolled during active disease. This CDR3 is CASSPGQGLRETQYF. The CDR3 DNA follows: TGTGCCAGCAGTCCCGGACAGGGGTTGCGAGAGACCCAGTACTTC.